Detailed here is one TCR beta chain. Antigen: not known. The sample is drawn from a study of vaccination and CD4 T cells after COVID-19. Study-wide findings and caveats: Convalescent patients studied were relatively few, and early post-infection timepoints were absent.

TCRdb processed the PCR reads anew with MiXCR; each CDR3 protein has one entry. The sample includes about 21,000 distinct CDR3 sequences, more than 45% of them seen just once. Germline assignment: CDR1 SGHKS and CDR2 YYEKEE (reference sequence). There are 15 residues in the CDR3. Trimming cost V 0 bases and J 5 bases, with 12 bases left between them. The V gene is TRBV5-5, the J gene TRBJ1-5, with D possibly being TRBD1 (5 bases). This clonotype was obtained from a human donor who had recovered from COVID-19. The input for sequencing was CD4+ T cells from blood, taken before SARS-CoV-2 vaccination. The CDR3 sequence: CASSLAGWGDQPQHF. CDR3 in DNA: TGTGCCAGCAGCTTGGCCGGGTGGGGGGATCAGCCCCAGCATTTT.